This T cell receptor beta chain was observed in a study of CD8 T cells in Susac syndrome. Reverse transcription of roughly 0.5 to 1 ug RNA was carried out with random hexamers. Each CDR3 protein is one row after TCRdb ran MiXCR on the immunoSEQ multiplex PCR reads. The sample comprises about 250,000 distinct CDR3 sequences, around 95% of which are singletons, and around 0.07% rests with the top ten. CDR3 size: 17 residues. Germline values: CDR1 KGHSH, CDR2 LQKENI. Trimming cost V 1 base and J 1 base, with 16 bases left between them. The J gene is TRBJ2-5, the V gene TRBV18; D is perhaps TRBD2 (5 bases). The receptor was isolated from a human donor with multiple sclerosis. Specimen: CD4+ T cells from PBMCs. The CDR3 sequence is CASSPLPLGSGQETQYF. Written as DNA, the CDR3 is TGTGCCAGCTCACCACTTCCGTTAGGGAGCGGCCAAGAGACCCAGTACTTC.